Listed here is a single T cell receptor beta chain. Antigen: not known. The CDR3 loop spans 15 amino acids. The V gene's germline CDR1 is LGHDT and CDR2 YNNKEL (reference sequence). V lost 3 bases to trimming and J lost 4 bases; unmatched junction nucleotides: 8. These data belong to a study of T cell responses to AZD1222 COVID-19 vaccine. Study-level findings and limits: Only a handful of people who got AZD1222 tested seropositive at baseline. Receipt of two AZD1222 doses was followed by a rise in Spike-specific TCR breadth and depth. Spike-spanning, vaccine-associated CD4 TCRs were dominant at 160-218 and 743-854.

TCRdb's table, derived via immunoSEQ multiplex PCR, lists solely in-frame clones and lacks some. The sample contains 150,000 or so clones, 80% to 95% of which appear only once. The sequencing here drew on peripheral blood, taken on day 0 of AZD1222 vaccination. The sequence derives from an adult in good health. V gene TRBV3-1 (or the pseudogene TRBV3-2) combines with J gene TRBJ2-5; TRBD2 agrees at 7 bases. CDR3 nucleotides: TGTGCCAGCAGCCACGGGGGAGGGTTGGCAGAGACCCAGTACTTC. It codes for CASSHGGGLAETQYF.